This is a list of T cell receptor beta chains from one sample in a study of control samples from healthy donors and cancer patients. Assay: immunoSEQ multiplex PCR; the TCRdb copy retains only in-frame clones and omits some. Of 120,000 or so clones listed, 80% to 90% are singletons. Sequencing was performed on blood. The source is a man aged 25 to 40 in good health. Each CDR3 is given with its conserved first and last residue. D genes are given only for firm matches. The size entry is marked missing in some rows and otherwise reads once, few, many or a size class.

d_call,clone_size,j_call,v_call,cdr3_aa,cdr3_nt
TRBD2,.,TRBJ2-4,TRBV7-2,CASSFSGGGILAKNIQYF,TGTGCCAGCAGCTTTAGCGGGGGGGGAATTTTAGCCAAAAACATTCAGTACTTC
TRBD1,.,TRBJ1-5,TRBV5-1,CASSLGQPSNQPQHF,TGCGCCAGCAGCCTGGGACAGCCGAGCAATCAGCCCCAGCATTTT
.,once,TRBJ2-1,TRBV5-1,CASSLLGKRNEQFF,TGCGCCAGCAGCTTGCTGGGGAAAAGAAATGAGCAGTTCTTC
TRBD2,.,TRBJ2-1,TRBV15,CATSSPLERGINEQFF,TGTGCCACCAGCAGTCCCCTGGAGCGGGGGATCAATGAGCAGTTCTTC
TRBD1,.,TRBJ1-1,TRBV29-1,CSASDRGSNTEAFF,TGCAGCGCTTCCGACAGGGGGTCGAACACTGAAGCTTTCTTT
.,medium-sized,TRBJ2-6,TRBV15,CATSRDTGANVLTF,TGTGCCACCAGCAGAGATACTGGGGCCAACGTCCTGACTTTC
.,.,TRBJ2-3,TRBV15,CATSRRTGPDTQYF,TGTGCCACCAGCAGGAGGACGGGTCCGGATACGCAGTATTTT
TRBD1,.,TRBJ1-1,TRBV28,CASSNRGVNTEAFF,TGTGCCAGCAGCAACAGGGGAGTAAACACTGAAGCTTTCTTT
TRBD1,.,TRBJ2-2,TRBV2,CASTDRVFTGELFF,TGTGCCAGCACCGACAGGGTATTCACCGGGGAGCTGTTTTTT
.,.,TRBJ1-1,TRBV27,CASSSGHTGTEAFF,TGTGCCAGCAGTTCCGGACACACAGGTACTGAAGCTTTCTTT